This T cell receptor beta chain was recorded in a study of T-cell reconstitution after alpha-beta-depleted transplantation in children. This clonotype came up a few times. Its matching antigen is unknown. Overall study findings and caveats: When one year had passed after transplant, most T-cell counts and diversity came from newly produced T cells. High day-60 TCRbeta diversity in some patients came from surviving recipient T cells and thymic progenitors.

Unique molecular identifiers were incorporated during preparation of the TCRbeta library. TCRdb reprocessed the PCR reads via MiXCR and lists one record per CDR3 protein. The sample shows 95,000 to 150,000 distinct CDR3 sequences, roughly 23% of them seen only once. The TCR comes from a male patient aged 2 to 10 who had a stem cell transplant for chronic granulomatous disease, so the T cells may come from the graft donor. The sequencing used PBMCs, mostly from graft donor cells, collected 180 days after TCRalphabeta/CD19-depleted stem cell transplant.

This chain's CDR3 is CASADGVSYEQYF. CDR3 DNA sequence: TGTGCCAGCGCAGATGGGGTTTCCTACGAGCAGTACTTC. The chain has TRBV12-3 or TRBV12-4 and TRBJ2-7; D is ambiguous. V shed 8 bases and J shed 1 base, with 12 bases lying between them. This CDR3 comprises 13 residues.